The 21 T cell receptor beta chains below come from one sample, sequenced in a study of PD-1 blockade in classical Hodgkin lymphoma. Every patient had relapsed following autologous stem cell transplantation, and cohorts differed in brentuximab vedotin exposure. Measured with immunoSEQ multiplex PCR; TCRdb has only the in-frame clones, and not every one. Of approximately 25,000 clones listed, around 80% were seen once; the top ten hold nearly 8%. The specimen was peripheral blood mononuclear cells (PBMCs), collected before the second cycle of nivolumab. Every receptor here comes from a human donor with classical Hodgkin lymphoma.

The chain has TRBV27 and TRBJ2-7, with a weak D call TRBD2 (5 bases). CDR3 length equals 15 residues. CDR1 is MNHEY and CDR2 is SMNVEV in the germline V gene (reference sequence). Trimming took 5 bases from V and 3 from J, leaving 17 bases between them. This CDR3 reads CASSPASGGYYEQYF. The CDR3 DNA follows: TGTGCCAGCAGTCCAGCAAGCGGAGGTTACTACGAGCAGTACTTC.

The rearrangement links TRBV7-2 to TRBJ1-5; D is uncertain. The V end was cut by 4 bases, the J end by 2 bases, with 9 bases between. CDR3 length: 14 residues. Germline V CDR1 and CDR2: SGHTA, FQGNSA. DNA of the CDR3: TGTGCCAGCAGCTCGGAAGTGGGCAATCAGCCCCAGCATTTT. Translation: CASSSEVGNQPQHF.

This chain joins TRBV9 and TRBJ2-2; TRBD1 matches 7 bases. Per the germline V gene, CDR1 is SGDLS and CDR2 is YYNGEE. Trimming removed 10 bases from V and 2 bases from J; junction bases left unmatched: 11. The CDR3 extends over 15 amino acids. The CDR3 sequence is CAASSGTDNTGELFF. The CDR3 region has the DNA TGTGCCGCGTCTTCCGGGACAGATAACACCGGGGAGCTGTTTTTT.

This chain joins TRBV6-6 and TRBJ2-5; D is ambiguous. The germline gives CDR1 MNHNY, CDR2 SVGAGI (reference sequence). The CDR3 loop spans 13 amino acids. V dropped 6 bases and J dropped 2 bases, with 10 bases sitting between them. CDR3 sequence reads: CASRVAHQETQYF. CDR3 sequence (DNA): TGTGCCAGCAGGGTAGCCCATCAAGAGACCCAGTACTTC.

CDR3 in amino acids: CASSLTARGYQPQHF. The CDR3 region has the DNA TGTGCCAGCAGTTTAACGGCCAGGGGGTATCAGCCCCAGCATTTT. This chain joins TRBV27 and TRBJ1-5; 7 bases match TRBD1. The CDR3 extends over 15 amino acids. The V gene end was trimmed by 2 bases and the J gene end by 5 bases; junction bases not matched to a gene: 6. CDR1 MNHEY and CDR2 SMNVEV come from the germline V gene (reference sequence).

In DNA form, the CDR3 reads TGCGCCAGCAGCCAAGATCGATCGGACCCTAACTATGGCTACACCTTC. Protein sequence: CASSQDRSDPNYGYTF. This chain links TRBV4-3 with TRBJ1-2; D not certain. V dropped 0 bases and J dropped 0 bases, with 11 bases sitting between them. CDR1 is LGHNA, CDR2 YSLEER, per germline. The CDR3 extends over 16 amino acids.

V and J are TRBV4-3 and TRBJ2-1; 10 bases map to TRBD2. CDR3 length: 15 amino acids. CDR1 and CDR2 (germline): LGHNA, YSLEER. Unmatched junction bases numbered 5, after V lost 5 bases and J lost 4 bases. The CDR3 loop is CASSYGLAVYNEQFF. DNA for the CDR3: TGCGCCAGCAGCTATGGACTAGCGGTTTACAATGAGCAGTTCTTC.

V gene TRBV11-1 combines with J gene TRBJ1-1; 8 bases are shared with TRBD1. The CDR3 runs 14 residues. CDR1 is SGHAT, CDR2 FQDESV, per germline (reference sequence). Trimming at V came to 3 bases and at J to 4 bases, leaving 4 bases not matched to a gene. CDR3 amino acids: CASSFGTGGTEAFF. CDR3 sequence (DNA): TGTGCCAGCAGCTTTGGTACAGGGGGCACTGAAGCTTTCTTT.

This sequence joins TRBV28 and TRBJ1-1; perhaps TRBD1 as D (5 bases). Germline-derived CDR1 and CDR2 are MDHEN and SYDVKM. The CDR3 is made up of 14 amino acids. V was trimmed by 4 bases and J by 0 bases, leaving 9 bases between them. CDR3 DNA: TGTGCCAGCAGTTCGGCAGGGCTGAACACTGAAGCTTTCTTT. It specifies CASSSAGLNTEAFF.

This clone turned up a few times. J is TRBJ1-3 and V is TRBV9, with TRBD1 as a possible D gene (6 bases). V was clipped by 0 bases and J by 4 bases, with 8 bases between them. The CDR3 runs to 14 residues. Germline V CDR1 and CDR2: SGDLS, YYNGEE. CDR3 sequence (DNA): TGTGCCAGCAGCGTAGGGACAGCCGGAAACACCATATATTTT. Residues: CASSVGTAGNTIYF.

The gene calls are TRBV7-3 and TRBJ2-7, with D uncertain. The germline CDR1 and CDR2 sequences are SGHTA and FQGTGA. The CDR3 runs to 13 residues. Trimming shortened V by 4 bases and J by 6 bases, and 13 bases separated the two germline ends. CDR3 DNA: TGTGCCAGCAGCTCTGCCCCCGGCAGCGAGCAGTACTTC. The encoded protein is CASSSAPGSEQYF.

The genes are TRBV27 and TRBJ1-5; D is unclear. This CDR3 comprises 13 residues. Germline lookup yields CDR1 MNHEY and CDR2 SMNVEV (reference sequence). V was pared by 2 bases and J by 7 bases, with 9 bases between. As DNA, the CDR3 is TGTGCCAGCAGTTTACCCCTCCGGCAGCCCCAGCATTTT. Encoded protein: CASSLPLRQPQHF.

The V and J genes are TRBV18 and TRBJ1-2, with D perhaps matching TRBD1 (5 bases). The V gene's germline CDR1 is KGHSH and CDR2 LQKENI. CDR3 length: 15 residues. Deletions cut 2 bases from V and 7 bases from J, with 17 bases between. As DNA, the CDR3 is TGTGCCAGCTCACCATACGGGGGGTACGACGGTGGCTACACCTTC. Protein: CASSPYGGYDGGYTF.

The CDR3 loop is CASSRLAGGETQYF. DNA for the CDR3: TGTGCCAGCAGTCGTCTAGCGGGAGGGGAGACCCAGTACTTC. The J gene is TRBJ2-5, the V gene TRBV6-1; 12 nucleotides align to TRBD2. Trimming cost V 5 bases and J 5 bases; bases outside gene matches: 3. Germline CDR1 reads MNHNS; CDR2 reads SASEGT. CDR3 length equals 14 residues.

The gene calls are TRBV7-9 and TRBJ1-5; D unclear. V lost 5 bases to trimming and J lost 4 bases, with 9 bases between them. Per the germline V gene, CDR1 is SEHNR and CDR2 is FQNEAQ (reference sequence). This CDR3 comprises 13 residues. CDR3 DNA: TGTGCCAGCAGCCCTGACGGGAATCAGCCCCAGCATTTT. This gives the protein CASSPDGNQPQHF.

The CDR3, as DNA: TGTGCCAGCAGTATAAGCGGGAGGGTGAATGAGCAGTTCTTC. Translating gives CASSISGRVNEQFF. J is TRBJ2-1 and V is TRBV6-5; 10 bases match TRBD2. The CDR3 consists of 14 residues. The junction had 5 bases not matched to a gene; V was cut back by 5 bases and J by 7 bases. Germline assignment: CDR1 MNHEY and CDR2 SVGAGI.

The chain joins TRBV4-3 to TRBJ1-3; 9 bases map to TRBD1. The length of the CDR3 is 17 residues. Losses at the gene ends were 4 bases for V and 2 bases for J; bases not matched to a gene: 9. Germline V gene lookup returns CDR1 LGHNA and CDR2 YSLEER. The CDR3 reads CASSREGGTGTGNTIYF. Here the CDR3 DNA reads TGCGCCAGCAGCCGCGAGGGAGGGACAGGGACTGGAAACACCATATATTTT.

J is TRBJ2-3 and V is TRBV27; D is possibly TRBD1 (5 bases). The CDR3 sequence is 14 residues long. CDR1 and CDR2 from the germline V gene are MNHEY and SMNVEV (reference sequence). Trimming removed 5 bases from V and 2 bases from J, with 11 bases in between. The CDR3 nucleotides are TGTGCCAGCAGTCGTCAGGGATACACAGATACGCAGTATTTT. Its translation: CASSRQGYTDTQYF.

CDR3 sequence (DNA): TGTGCCAGTAGTACGGGACTAGAAATAGCCTATGAGCAGTTCTTC. Its protein product is CASSTGLEIAYEQFF. The rearrangement joins TRBV19 to TRBJ2-1; 8 nucleotides align to TRBD2. CDR1 is LNHDA and CDR2 is SQIVND in the germline V gene (reference sequence). J gave up 8 bases and V 4 bases, and 10 bases lay outside the gene matches. The CDR3 is 15 residues long.

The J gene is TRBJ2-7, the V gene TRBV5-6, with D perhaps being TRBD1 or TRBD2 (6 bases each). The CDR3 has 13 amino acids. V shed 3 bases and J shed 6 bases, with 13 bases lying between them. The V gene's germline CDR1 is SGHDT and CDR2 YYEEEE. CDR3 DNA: TGTGCCAGCAGCTCCACGGGGGCGCGCGAGCAGTACTTC. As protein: CASSSTGAREQYF.

CDR3 loop: CASSLLGADTQYF. CDR3 in DNA: TGTGCCAGCAGTTTACTCGGGGCGGATACGCAGTATTTT. J is TRBJ2-3 and V is TRBV27, with D perhaps TRBD1 or TRBD2 (5 bases each). The CDR3 is 13 amino acids. The germline V and J ends were trimmed by 2 bases and 6 bases, with 9 bases remaining between them. Per the germline V gene, CDR1 is MNHEY and CDR2 is SMNVEV (reference sequence).